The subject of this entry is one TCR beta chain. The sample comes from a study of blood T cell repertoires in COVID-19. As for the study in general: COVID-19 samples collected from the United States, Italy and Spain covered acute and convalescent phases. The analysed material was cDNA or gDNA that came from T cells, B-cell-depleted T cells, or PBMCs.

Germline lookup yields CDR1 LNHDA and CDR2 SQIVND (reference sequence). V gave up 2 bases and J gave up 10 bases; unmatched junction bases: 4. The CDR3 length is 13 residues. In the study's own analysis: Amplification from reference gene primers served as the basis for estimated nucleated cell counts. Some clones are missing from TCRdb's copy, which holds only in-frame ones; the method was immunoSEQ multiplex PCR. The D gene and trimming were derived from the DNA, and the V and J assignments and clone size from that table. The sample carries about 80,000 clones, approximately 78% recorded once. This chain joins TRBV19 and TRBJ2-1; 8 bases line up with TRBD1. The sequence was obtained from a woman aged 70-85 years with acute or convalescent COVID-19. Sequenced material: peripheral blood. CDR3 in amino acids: CASSIQGAWEQFF. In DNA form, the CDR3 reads TGTGCCAGTAGTATACAGGGGGCTTGGGAGCAGTTCTTC.